The following is a T cell receptor (beta chain) sequence with its context. This sample is drawn from a study of cytomegalovirus exposure and HLA in healthy donors. It was with 60 Vbeta and 13 Jbeta primers that the PCR ran. The repertoire was sequenced with immunoSEQ multiplex PCR; TCRdb's copy has only in-frame clones and lacks some. The sample shows about 140,000 clones, approximately 61% of them seen only once. J gave up 0 bases and V 6 bases, and 10 bases lay outside the gene matches. Germline loops: CDR1 ENHRY, CDR2 SYGVKD. The CDR3 covers 17 residues. The J gene is TRBJ2-3, the V gene TRBV10-3, with 9 bases fitting TRBD1. Sample: PBMCs. This clonotype originated in a woman aged 40-49 years in good health and CMV-seronegative. The CDR3 DNA sequence: TGTGCCATCAGCCACGGGACAGGGCTGGGCAGCACAGATACGCAGTATTTT. This sequence encodes CAISHGTGLGSTDTQYF.